This entry lists 9 T cell receptor beta chains sequenced from one sample in a study of blood T cells in healthy people across ages. Sample-barcoded 5' priming and a J-beta primer mix drove a second PCR of roughly 7 to 11 cycles. TCRdb fed the 5' RACE reads into MiXCR, producing one record per CDR3 protein. Here the sample spans about a million distinct CDR3 sequences, roughly 51% being singletons. The sequenced material came from blood. The receptors come from a woman aged 60-75 years in good health.

This clonotype has only a few counts. V usage is TRBV13 and J usage is TRBJ1-6; 9 nucleotides align to TRBD1. Trimming removed 5 bases from V and 6 bases from J; junction bases left unmatched: 5. CDR3 length equals 15 residues. From germline, CDR1 is PRHDT and CDR2 FYEKMQ (reference sequence). CDR3 sequence: CASSQATGGNSPLHF. The CDR3 DNA is TGTGCCAGCAGCCAAGCGACAGGGGGTAATTCACCCCTCCACTTT.

This clonotype was counted only a few times. The rearrangement joins TRBV4-1 to TRBJ2-3; D not certain. V lost 1 base and J lost 6, with 8 bases in between. The V gene's germline CDR1 is MGHRA and CDR2 YSYEKL. This CDR3 spans 13 amino acids. CDR3 sequence reads: CASSQVQMDTQYF. The CDR3, as DNA: TGCGCCAGCAGCCAAGTACAAATGGATACGCAGTATTTT.

In this sample, this clonotype turned up a few times. This chain links TRBV27 with TRBJ1-4; D gene unclear. The CDR3 is made up of 15 amino acids. Trimming shortened V by 1 base and J by 3 bases, and 9 bases separated the two germline ends. The germline gives CDR1 MNHEY, CDR2 SMNVEV (reference sequence). CDR3 bases: TGTGCCAGCAGTTTATTTCCACAAGCTAATGAAAAACTGTTTTTT. This gives the protein CASSLFPQANEKLFF. The full variable domain, completed using reference TRBV27 and TRBJ1-4, is EAQVTQNPRYLITVTGKKLTVTCSQNMNHEYMSWYRQDPGLGLRQIYYSMNVEVTDKGDVPEGYKVSRKEKRNFPLILESPSPNQTSLYFCASSLFPQANEKLFFGSGTQLSVL.

This rearrangement joins TRBV4-3 to TRBJ2-2, with 10 bases aligning to TRBD2. Germline-derived CDR1 and CDR2 are LGHNA and YSLEER. There are 16 residues in the CDR3. After removal of 1 base from V and 3 bases from J, the junction contained 2 bases not matched to a gene. Written as DNA, the CDR3 is TGCGCCAGCAGCCAAGGGACTAGCGGCTACACCGGGGAGCTGTTTTTT. As protein: CASSQGTSGYTGELFF.

The chain combines TRBV20-1 with TRBJ2-7; TRBD1 might be the D (6 bases). The CDR3 contains 15 residues. Trimming stripped 3 bases from V and 4 bases from J, with 19 bases between. Germline V gene lookup returns CDR1 DFQATT and CDR2 SNEGSKA (reference sequence). CDR3: CSARDEGEYSYEQYF. The CDR3, as DNA: TGCAGTGCTAGGGACGAGGGGGAATATTCGTACGAGCAGTACTTC.

The chain is built from TRBV12-3 or TRBV12-4 and TRBJ2-1, with no clear D. V dropped 7 bases and J dropped 5 bases, with 15 bases sitting between them. This CDR3 is built from 14 residues. CDR3 coding DNA: TGTGCCAGCACATTTATAGGAAGAAACAATGAGCAGTTCTTC. Amino acid sequence: CASTFIGRNNEQFF.

This clonotype appeared a few times. The V call is TRBV7-9, the J call TRBJ2-5; possible D gene TRBD2, 5 bases. The CDR3 has 13 amino acids. Germline CDR1 reads SEHNR; CDR2 reads FQNEAQ (reference sequence). With 6 bases removed from V and 11 bases from J, the gap between germline ends came to 19 bases. The CDR3 sequence is CASSGLRALWQYF. In nucleotides, the CDR3 is TGTGCCAGCAGTGGCCTGCGGGCCCTCTGGCAGTACTTC.

The chain has TRBV25-1 and TRBJ2-1, with a tentative D call TRBD2 (5 bases). CDR3 length equals 13 residues. V lost 7 bases to trimming and J lost 0 bases, with 7 bases between them. Germline V gene sequence: CDR1 MGHDK, CDR2 SYGVNS. The CDR3 loop reads CASMGSSYNEQFF. The DNA for the CDR3 is TGTGCCAGCATGGGGAGCTCCTACAATGAGCAGTTCTTC.

The chain is built from TRBV7-9 and TRBJ2-7; 9 positions agree with TRBD2. Looked up from germline, CDR1 is SEHNR and CDR2 is FQNEAQ (reference sequence). The CDR3 extends over 14 amino acids. The ends lost 4 bases at V and 4 bases at J; junction bases unmatched: 5. The CDR3 coding sequence is TGTGCCAGCAGCTCCGGGACTAGCATTTACGAGCAGTACTTC. Its translation is CASSSGTSIYEQYF.